Included here is one TCR beta chain sequence, with context. Sequencing was performed with immunoSEQ multiplex PCR; in TCRdb, only in-frame clones are kept and a portion is missing. The data show about 250,000 clones, with approximately 84% seen just once and 4% to 5.5% held by the top ten. These data are taken from a study of blood T cell repertoires in COVID-19. As for the study in general: The origin of the acute and convalescent COVID-19 samples was the United States, Italy and Spain.

V shed 0 bases and J 7 bases; nucleotides not matched to a gene: 4. CDR1 is SGHTA and CDR2 is FQGNSA in the germline V gene. This CDR3 is built from 16 residues. The clonotype was recovered from a man over 45 with active or convalescent COVID-19. The rearrangement uses TRBV7-2 and TRBJ2-1; TRBD2 agrees at 12 bases. Sequenced sample: peripheral blood. The CDR3 loop reads CASSLALAGGHNEQFF. The CDR3 region has the DNA TGTGCCAGCAGCTTAGCGCTAGCGGGGGGGCATAATGAGCAGTTCTTC.